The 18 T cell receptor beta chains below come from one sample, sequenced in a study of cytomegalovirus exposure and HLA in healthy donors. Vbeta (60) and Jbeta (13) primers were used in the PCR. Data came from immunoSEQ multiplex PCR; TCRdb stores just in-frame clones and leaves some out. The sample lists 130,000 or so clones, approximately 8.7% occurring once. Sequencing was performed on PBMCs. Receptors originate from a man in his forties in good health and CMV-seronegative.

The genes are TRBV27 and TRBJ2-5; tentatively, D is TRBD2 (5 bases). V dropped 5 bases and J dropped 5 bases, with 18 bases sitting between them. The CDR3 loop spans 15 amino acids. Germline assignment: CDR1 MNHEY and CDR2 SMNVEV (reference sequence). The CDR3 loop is CASSARRLGGETQYF. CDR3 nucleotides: TGTGCCAGCAGTGCCCGGCGTTTGGGCGGGGAGACCCAGTACTTC.

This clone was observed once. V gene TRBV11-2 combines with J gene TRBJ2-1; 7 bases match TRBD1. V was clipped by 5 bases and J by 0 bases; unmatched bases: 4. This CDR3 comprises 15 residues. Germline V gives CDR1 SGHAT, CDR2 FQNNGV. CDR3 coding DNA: TGTGCCAGCAGCCCGACAGGGATCTCCTACAATGAGCAGTTCTTC. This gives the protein CASSPTGISYNEQFF.

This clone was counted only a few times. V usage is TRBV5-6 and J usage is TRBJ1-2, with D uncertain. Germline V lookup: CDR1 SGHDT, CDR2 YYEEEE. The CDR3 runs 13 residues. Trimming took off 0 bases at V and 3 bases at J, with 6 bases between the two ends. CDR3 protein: CASSLEEDYGYTF. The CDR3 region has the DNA TGTGCCAGCAGCTTGGAGGAGGACTATGGCTACACCTTC.

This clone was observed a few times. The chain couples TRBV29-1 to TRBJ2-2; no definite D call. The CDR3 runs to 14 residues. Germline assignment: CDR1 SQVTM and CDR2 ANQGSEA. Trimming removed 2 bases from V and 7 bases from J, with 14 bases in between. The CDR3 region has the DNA TGCAGCGTTGAACCGGCAGGTTTAAACGGGGAGCTGTTTTTT. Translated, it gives CSVEPAGLNGELFF.

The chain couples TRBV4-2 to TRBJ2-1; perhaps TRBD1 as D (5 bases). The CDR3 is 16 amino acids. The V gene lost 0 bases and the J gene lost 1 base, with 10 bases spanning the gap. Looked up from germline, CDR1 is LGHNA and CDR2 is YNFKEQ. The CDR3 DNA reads TGTGCCAGCAGCCAAGAAGACAGAGTTTCCTACAATGAGCAGTTCTTC. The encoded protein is CASSQEDRVSYNEQFF.

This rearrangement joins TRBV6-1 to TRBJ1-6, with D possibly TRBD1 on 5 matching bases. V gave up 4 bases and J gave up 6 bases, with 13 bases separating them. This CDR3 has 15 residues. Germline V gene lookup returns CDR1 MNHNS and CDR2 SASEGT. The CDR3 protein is CASSGSGDRNSPLHF. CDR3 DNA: TGTGCCAGCAGTGGTTCGGGGGATCGTAATTCACCCCTCCACTTT.

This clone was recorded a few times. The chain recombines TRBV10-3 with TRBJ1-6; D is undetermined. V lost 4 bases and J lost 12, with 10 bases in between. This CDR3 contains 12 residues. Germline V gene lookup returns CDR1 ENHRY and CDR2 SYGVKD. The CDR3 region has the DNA TGTGCCATCAGTGGACCGCGGGGACCCCTCCACTTT. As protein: CAISGPRGPLHF.

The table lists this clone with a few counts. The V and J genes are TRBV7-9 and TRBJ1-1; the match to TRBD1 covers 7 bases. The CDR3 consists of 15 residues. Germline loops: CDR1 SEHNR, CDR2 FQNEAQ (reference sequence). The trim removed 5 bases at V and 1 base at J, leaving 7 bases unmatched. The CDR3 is CASSRRTGPNTEAFF. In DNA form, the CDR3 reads TGTGCCAGCAGCAGACGGACAGGACCGAACACTGAAGCTTTCTTT. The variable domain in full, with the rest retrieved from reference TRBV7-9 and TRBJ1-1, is DTGVSQNPRHKITKRGQNVTFRCDPISEHNRLYWYRQTLGQGPEFLTYFQNEAQLEKSRLLSDRFSAERPKGSFSTLEIQRTEQGDSAMYLCASSRRTGPNTEAFFGQGTRLTVV.

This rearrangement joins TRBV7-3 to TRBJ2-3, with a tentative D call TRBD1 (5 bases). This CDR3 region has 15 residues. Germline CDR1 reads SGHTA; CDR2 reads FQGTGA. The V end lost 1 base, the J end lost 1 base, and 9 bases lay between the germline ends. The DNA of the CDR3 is TGTGCCAGCAGCTTAAGCCCAGGGCGCACAGATACGCAGTATTTT. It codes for CASSLSPGRTDTQYF.

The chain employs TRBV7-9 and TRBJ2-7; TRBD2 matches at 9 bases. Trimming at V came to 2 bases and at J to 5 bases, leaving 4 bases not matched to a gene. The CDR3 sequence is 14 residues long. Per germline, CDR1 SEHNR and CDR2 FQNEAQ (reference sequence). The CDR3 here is CASSLPRGRDEQYF. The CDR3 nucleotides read TGTGCCAGCAGCTTACCTCGCGGGAGGGACGAGCAGTACTTC.

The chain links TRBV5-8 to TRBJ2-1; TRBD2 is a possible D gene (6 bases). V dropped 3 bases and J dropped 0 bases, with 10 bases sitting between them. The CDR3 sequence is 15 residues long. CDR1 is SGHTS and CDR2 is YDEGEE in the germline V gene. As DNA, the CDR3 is TGTGCCAGCAGCTATAGCGGAACCTCCTACAATGAGCAGTTCTTC. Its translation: CASSYSGTSYNEQFF.

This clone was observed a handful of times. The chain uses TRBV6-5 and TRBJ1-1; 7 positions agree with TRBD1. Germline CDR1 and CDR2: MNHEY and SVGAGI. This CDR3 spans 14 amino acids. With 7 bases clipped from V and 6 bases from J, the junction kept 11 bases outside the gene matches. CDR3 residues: CASTFDREGAEAFF. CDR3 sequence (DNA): TGTGCCAGCACCTTTGACAGGGAAGGAGCTGAAGCTTTCTTT.

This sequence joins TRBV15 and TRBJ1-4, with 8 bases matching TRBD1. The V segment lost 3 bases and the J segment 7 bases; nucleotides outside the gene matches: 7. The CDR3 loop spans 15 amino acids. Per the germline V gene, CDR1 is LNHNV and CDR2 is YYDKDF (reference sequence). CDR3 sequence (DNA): TGTGCCACCAGCAGCCGGACAGGGACAAGTGAAAAACTGTTTTTT. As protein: CATSSRTGTSEKLFF.

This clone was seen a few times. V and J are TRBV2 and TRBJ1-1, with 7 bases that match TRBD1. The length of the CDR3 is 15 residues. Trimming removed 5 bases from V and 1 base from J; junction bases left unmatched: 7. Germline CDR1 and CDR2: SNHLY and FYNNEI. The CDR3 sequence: CASSQPTGRNTEAFF. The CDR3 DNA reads TGTGCCAGCAGTCAACCGACAGGGAGGAACACTGAAGCTTTCTTT.

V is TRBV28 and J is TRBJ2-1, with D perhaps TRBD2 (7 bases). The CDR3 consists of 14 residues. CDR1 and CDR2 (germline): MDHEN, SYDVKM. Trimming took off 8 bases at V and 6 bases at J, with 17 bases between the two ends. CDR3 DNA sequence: TGTGCCAGCCTCCCCGGGCGGGGGCGCAATGAGCAGTTCTTC. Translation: CASLPGRGRNEQFF.

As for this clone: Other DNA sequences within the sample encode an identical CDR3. Here the CDR3 reads CATRDTLSNQPQHF. The CDR3 DNA is TGTGCCACGAGGGACACTCTTAGCAATCAGCCCCAGCATTTT. This chain links TRBV6-1 with TRBJ1-5; TRBD1 is a possible D gene (6 bases). The germline CDR1 and CDR2 sequences are MNHNS and SASEGT. V lost 10 bases to trimming and J lost 0 bases, with 13 bases between them. This CDR3 is 14 amino acids long.

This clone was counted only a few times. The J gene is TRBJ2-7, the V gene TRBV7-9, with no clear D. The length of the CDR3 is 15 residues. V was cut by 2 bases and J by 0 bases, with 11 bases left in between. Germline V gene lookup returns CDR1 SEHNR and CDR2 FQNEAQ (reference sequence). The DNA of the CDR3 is TGTGCCAGCAGCTTATCCCGGTCCCGCTCCTACGAGCAGTACTTC. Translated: CASSLSRSRSYEQYF.

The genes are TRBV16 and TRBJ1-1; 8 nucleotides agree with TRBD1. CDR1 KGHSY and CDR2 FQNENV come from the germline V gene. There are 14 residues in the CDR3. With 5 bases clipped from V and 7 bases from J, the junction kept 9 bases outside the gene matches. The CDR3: CASSARQGRGEAFF. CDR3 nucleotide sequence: TGTGCCAGCAGCGCAAGACAGGGGCGAGGTGAAGCTTTCTTT.